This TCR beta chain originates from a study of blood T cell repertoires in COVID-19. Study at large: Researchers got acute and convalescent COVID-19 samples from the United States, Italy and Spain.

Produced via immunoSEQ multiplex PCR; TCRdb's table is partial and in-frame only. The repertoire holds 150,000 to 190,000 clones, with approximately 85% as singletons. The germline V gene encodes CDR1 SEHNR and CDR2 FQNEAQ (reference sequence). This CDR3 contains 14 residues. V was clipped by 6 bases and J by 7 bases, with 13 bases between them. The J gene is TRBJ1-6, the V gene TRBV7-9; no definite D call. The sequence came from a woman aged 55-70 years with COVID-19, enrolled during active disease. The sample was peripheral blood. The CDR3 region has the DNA TGTGCCAGCAGGCCCTTCTTGGGCAATTCACCCCTCCACTTT. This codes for CASRPFLGNSPLHF.